This T cell receptor beta chain was identified in a study of blood T cell repertoires in COVID-19. Across the whole study: Material from acute and convalescent COVID-19 was sourced from the United States, Italy and Spain. Sample material is recorded as cDNA or gDNA derived from T cells, B-cell-depleted T cells, or PBMCs.

Authors' processing steps: Quantification of nucleated cells was approximated via reference gene primer amplification. Measured with immunoSEQ multiplex PCR; TCRdb has only the in-frame clones, and not every one. V, J and clone size were drawn from that table, and D and trimming were deduced from the DNA. Counted here are approximately 130,000 clones, roughly 86% occurring once; the ten biggest clones make up roughly 12%. With 4 bases clipped from V and 8 bases from J, the junction kept 10 bases outside the gene matches. This CDR3 spans 15 amino acids. Germline V lookup: CDR1 SGDLS, CDR2 YYNGEE. The sample was peripheral blood. V gene TRBV9 combines with J gene TRBJ2-1; 9 nucleotides line up with TRBD2. The TCR originated in a human donor in a cohort sampled during active COVID-19. CDR3 amino acids: CASSPPGLALDEQFF. The CDR3 DNA reads TGTGCCAGCAGCCCGCCGGGACTAGCCCTCGATGAGCAGTTCTTC.